What follows are 9 T cell receptor beta chains derived from one specimen sequenced in a study of blood T cell repertoires in COVID-19. Clones were sequenced by immunoSEQ multiplex PCR, and TCRdb holds only the in-frame ones, with some missing. The data show some 97,000 clones, roughly 85% seen once. Sample: peripheral blood. All receptors derive from a man between 65 and 85 years old with active or convalescent COVID-19.

The chain combines TRBV7-2 with TRBJ2-3, with D maybe TRBD2 (5 bases). The CDR3 length is 14 residues. Germline lookup yields CDR1 SGHTA and CDR2 FQGNSA. With 6 bases removed from V and 0 bases from J, the gap between germline ends came to 10 bases. As DNA, the CDR3 is TGTGCCAGCAGTTCACGCGGGAGCACAGATACGCAGTATTTT. Amino acids: CASSSRGSTDTQYF.

In DNA form, the CDR3 reads TGCGCCAGCAGCTTCATGACAGGGGGCGAAGAGACCCAGTACTTC. Translated: CASSFMTGGEETQYF. This sequence joins TRBV5-1 and TRBJ2-5; 10 nucleotides align to TRBD1. V trimming: 2 bases; J trimming: 3 bases; junction bases outside the gene matches: 4. The CDR3 loop spans 15 amino acids. Germline V gives CDR1 SGHRS, CDR2 YFSETQ.

This chain links TRBV2 with TRBJ2-5; 7 positions agree with TRBD1. J lost 1 base, V lost 2 bases, and 4 bases had no gene match. Germline CDR1 SNHLY, CDR2 FYNNEI. CDR3 length: 15 amino acids. The CDR3 loop reads CASSETGTVQETQYF. The CDR3 DNA sequence: TGTGCCAGCAGTGAAACCGGGACAGTCCAAGAGACCCAGTACTTC.

The J gene is TRBJ2-1, the V gene TRBV18; maybe TRBD1 (6 bases). Trimming pared 2 bases from V and 4 bases from J, leaving 9 bases between. Germline CDR1 and CDR2: KGHSH and LQKENI. The CDR3 has 14 amino acids. The CDR3 region has the DNA TGTGCCAGCTCACCAAGACAGGAGTACAATGAGCAGTTCTTC. Its translation: CASSPRQEYNEQFF.

The rearrangement joins TRBV6-2 or TRBV6-3 to TRBJ2-3; tentatively, D is TRBD1 (6 bases). V was trimmed by 4 bases and J by 7 bases, leaving 9 bases between them. This CDR3 comprises 12 residues. Germline V lookup: CDR1 MNHEY, CDR2 SVGEGT. DNA for the CDR3: TGTGCCAGCAGTTTGGGGGCAAATACGCAGTATTTT. Its translation: CASSLGANTQYF.

The CDR3 nucleotides are TGTGCCAGCTCACCGGAGGGGGGAGGGTATCAGCCCCAGCATTTT. Translated, it gives CASSPEGGGYQPQHF. J is TRBJ1-5 and V is TRBV18, with D possibly TRBD1 on 6 matching bases. The germline V gene encodes CDR1 KGHSH and CDR2 LQKENI. This CDR3 spans 15 amino acids. V was trimmed by 3 bases and J by 5 bases, leaving 14 bases between them.

The chain combines TRBV6-5 with TRBJ1-5, with a weak D call TRBD1 (5 bases). This CDR3 contains 14 residues. V lost 6 bases and J 1 base, leaving 10 bases between the germline ends. The germline V gene has CDR1 MNHEY and CDR2 SVGAGI. CDR3: CASRRDGSNQPQHF. The DNA of the CDR3 is TGTGCCAGCAGGCGGGACGGAAGCAATCAGCCCCAGCATTTT.

This sequence joins TRBV19 and TRBJ1-5; 7 bases align to TRBD1. The V gene's germline CDR1 is LNHDA and CDR2 SQIVND (reference sequence). Losses at the gene ends were 7 bases for V and 3 bases for J; bases not matched to a gene: 15. This CDR3 is 17 amino acids long. Written as DNA, the CDR3 is TGTGCCAGTAAGGGATGGCAGGGGGGTAGACCCAATCAGCCCCAGCATTTT. Translated: CASKGWQGGRPNQPQHF.

This clone came up many times. The chain recombines TRBV12-2 with TRBJ1-6; the DNA was not used to check the table's D call, TRBD1. TRBV12-2 is described as a pseudogene. The CDR3 sequence is 15 residues long. Written as DNA, the CDR3 is TGTGCAAGTCGCTTCGACAGGGGCTATAATTCACCCCTCCACTTT. It codes for CASRFDRGYNSPLHF.